These T cell receptor beta chains were read from a single sample in a study of Graves' ophthalmopathy and Graves' hyperthyroidism. TCRdb reprocessed the multiplex PCR reads via MiXCR and lists one record per CDR3 protein. The sample yields 600,000 to 700,000 distinct CDR3 sequences, approximately 39% seen once. The sample comprised peripheral blood. These receptors were taken from an adult man with Graves' ophthalmopathy. Each CDR3 is given with its conserved first and last residue. Fields, in order: J gene, CDR3 length, clone size, V gene, D gene, CDR3 DNA, CDR3 protein. The D gene is left open where the match is weak. Only some rows state a clone size, as once, few, many or a class for expanded clones.

J gene: TRBJ1-4
CDR3 length: 15
clone size: many
V gene: TRBV9
D gene: TRBD1
CDR3 DNA: TGTGCCAGCAGCTTAGGGACAGCAACTAATGAAAAACTGTTTTTT
CDR3 protein: CASSLGTATNEKLFF

J gene: TRBJ1-2
CDR3 length: 15
clone size: NA
V gene: TRBV9
D gene: TRBD1
CDR3 DNA: TGTGCCAGCAGCGTGGGACAGGGGTCGGACTATGGCTACACCTTC
CDR3 protein: CASSVGQGSDYGYTF

J gene: TRBJ1-2
CDR3 length: 15
clone size: many
V gene: TRBV7-2
D gene: NA
CDR3 DNA: TGTGCCAGCAGCTTAGAAGCGGGGCTAAGCTATGGCTACACCTTC
CDR3 protein: CASSLEAGLSYGYTF

J gene: TRBJ2-2
CDR3 length: 17
clone size: NA
V gene: TRBV6-6
D gene: NA
CDR3 DNA: TGTGCCAGCAGTGACCAGGGTTTATTCGCGAACACCGGGGAGCTGTTTTTT
CDR3 protein: CASSDQGLFANTGELFF

J gene: TRBJ2-5
CDR3 length: 15
clone size: NA
V gene: TRBV5-8
D gene: NA
CDR3 DNA: TGTGCCAGCAGCTTACAGGGATTGTACCAAGAGACCCAGTACTTC
CDR3 protein: CASSLQGLYQETQYF

J gene: TRBJ1-6
CDR3 length: 18
clone size: NA
V gene: TRBV5-1
D gene: NA
CDR3 DNA: TGCGCCAGCAGCTTGTTTGCCGGGACGGAAAAAGGGAATTCACCCCTCCACTTT
CDR3 protein: CASSLFAGTEKGNSPLHF

J gene: TRBJ1-1
CDR3 length: 15
clone size: NA
V gene: TRBV7-2
D gene: TRBD1
CDR3 DNA: TGTGCCAGCAGTAGCCAGGGGGCGCAGGATACTGAAGCTTTCTTT
CDR3 protein: CASSSQGAQDTEAFF

J gene: TRBJ2-5
CDR3 length: 17
clone size: few
V gene: TRBV4-1
D gene: TRBD2
CDR3 DNA: TGCGCCAGCAGCCAAGAAGGGTGGCTAGCGGCTAAGAAGACCCAGTACTTC
CDR3 protein: CASSQEGWLAAKKTQYF

J gene: TRBJ1-2
CDR3 length: 14
clone size: NA
V gene: TRBV7-1
D gene: NA
CDR3 DNA: TGTGCCAGCAGCTCGGGACAAAACAACTATGGCTACACCTTC
CDR3 protein: CASSSGQNNYGYTF

J gene: TRBJ1-4
CDR3 length: 15
clone size: NA
V gene: TRBV25-1
D gene: TRBD1
CDR3 DNA: TGTGCCAGCAGTGACCCGCAGGGGGCGGGTGGAAAACTGTTTTTT
CDR3 protein: CASSDPQGAGGKLFF

J gene: TRBJ1-1
CDR3 length: 16
clone size: NA
V gene: TRBV7-2
D gene: NA
CDR3 DNA: TGTGCCAGCAGCACAACTAGCGGGGGGGCCTGCACTGAAGCTTTCTTT
CDR3 protein: CASSTTSGGACTEAFF

J gene: TRBJ1-5
CDR3 length: 16
clone size: few
V gene: TRBV9
D gene: NA
CDR3 DNA: TGTGCCAGCAGCCAAGCGGCTGGGAGAAACAATCAGCCCCAGCATTTT
CDR3 protein: CASSQAAGRNNQPQHF

J gene: TRBJ2-7
CDR3 length: 12
clone size: NA
V gene: TRBV19
D gene: NA
CDR3 DNA: TGTGCCAGTACCTTAGGACTGAACGAGCAGTACTTC
CDR3 protein: CASTLGLNEQYF

J gene: TRBJ2-7
CDR3 length: 17
clone size: many
V gene: TRBV7-9
D gene: TRBD2
CDR3 DNA: TGTGCCAGCAGCTTACTCAGGACCGGGCTAGCGGGCTACGAGCAGTACTTC
CDR3 protein: CASSLLRTGLAGYEQYF

J gene: TRBJ1-2
CDR3 length: 14
clone size: few
V gene: TRBV10-3
D gene: NA
CDR3 DNA: TGTGCCAGCAGTCACGGGCGGGGGGCGCGGGGCTACACCTTC
CDR3 protein: CASSHGRGARGYTF

J gene: TRBJ2-5
CDR3 length: 14
clone size: NA
V gene: TRBV5-6
D gene: NA
CDR3 DNA: TGTGCCAGCAGCTTGGGGCGGATCCAAGGGACCCAGTACTTC
CDR3 protein: CASSLGRIQGTQYF

J gene: TRBJ1-5
CDR3 length: 15
clone size: NA
V gene: TRBV15
D gene: NA
CDR3 DNA: TGTGCCACCAGCAGGACGGGACTCCTGGGCCAGCCCCAGCATTTT
CDR3 protein: CATSRTGLLGQPQHF

J gene: TRBJ2-3
CDR3 length: 15
clone size: NA
V gene: TRBV6-5
D gene: NA
CDR3 DNA: TGTGCCAGCAGTCCCTCAAGTCTAGCAGGGGATACGCAGTATTTT
CDR3 protein: CASSPSSLAGDTQYF

J gene: TRBJ1-2
CDR3 length: 14
clone size: many
V gene: TRBV5-1
D gene: TRBD1
CDR3 DNA: TGCGCCAGCAGCTTGGGGGACAGCACTTATGGCTACACCTTC
CDR3 protein: CASSLGDSTYGYTF

J gene: TRBJ1-2
CDR3 length: 16
clone size: many
V gene: TRBV9
D gene: TRBD1
CDR3 DNA: TGTGCCAGCAGCTACACACTCCATGGCACAGGGGATGGCTACACCTTC
CDR3 protein: CASSYTLHGTGDGYTF

J gene: TRBJ2-5
CDR3 length: 15
clone size: NA
V gene: TRBV6-6
D gene: NA
CDR3 DNA: TGTGCCAGCAGTTACTCGGGGGGGACACAAGAGAGCCAGTACTTC
CDR3 protein: CASSYSGGTQESQYF

J gene: TRBJ2-7
CDR3 length: 12
clone size: many
V gene: TRBV29-1
D gene: NA
CDR3 DNA: TGCAGCGTTGTGTTTGGGAGTGGCGAGCAGTACTTC
CDR3 protein: CSVVFGSGEQYF

J gene: TRBJ1-4
CDR3 length: 13
clone size: NA
V gene: TRBV19
D gene: NA
CDR3 DNA: TGTGCCAGTTCCGTCGGGACGGCTGAAAAACTGTTTTTT
CDR3 protein: CASSVGTAEKLFF

J gene: TRBJ2-5
CDR3 length: 17
clone size: NA
V gene: TRBV25-1
D gene: TRBD1
CDR3 DNA: TGTGCCAGCAGCGTCGGACAGGGGGCTACTGACCAAGAGACCCAGTACTTC
CDR3 protein: CASSVGQGATDQETQYF

J gene: TRBJ1-1
CDR3 length: 15
clone size: NA
V gene: TRBV11-2
D gene: TRBD1
CDR3 DNA: TGTGCCAGCAGCACGGGGACAGGGGAAAGCACTGAAGCTTTCTTT
CDR3 protein: CASSTGTGESTEAFF

J gene: TRBJ1-5
CDR3 length: 12
clone size: many
V gene: TRBV10-3
D gene: NA
CDR3 DNA: TGTGCCATCAGTGGCGCTCTCGGGCCCCAGCATTTT
CDR3 protein: CAISGALGPQHF

J gene: TRBJ1-1
CDR3 length: 13
clone size: NA
V gene: TRBV25-1
D gene: NA
CDR3 DNA: TGCGCCAGCAGCTCGGGCCCGAGCACTGAAGCTTTCTTT
CDR3 protein: CASSSGPSTEAFF

J gene: TRBJ2-7
CDR3 length: 14
clone size: many
V gene: TRBV7-2
D gene: NA
CDR3 DNA: TGTGCCAGCAGCTTCGTCGGGACGACCTACGAGCAGTACTTC
CDR3 protein: CASSFVGTTYEQYF

J gene: TRBJ2-1
CDR3 length: 15
clone size: NA
V gene: TRBV29-1
D gene: TRBD2
CDR3 DNA: TGCAGCGTTGAGGTTAGCGGGATATTAGAGACTGAGCAGTTCTTC
CDR3 protein: CSVEVSGILETEQFF

J gene: TRBJ2-5
CDR3 length: 18
clone size: many
V gene: TRBV7-9
D gene: TRBD2
CDR3 DNA: TGTGCCAGCAGCCCCCCCCGCGCGGGGACTAGCGTGAGGGAGACCCAGTACTTC
CDR3 protein: CASSPPRAGTSVRETQYF

J gene: TRBJ2-7
CDR3 length: 15
clone size: NA
V gene: TRBV5-1
D gene: NA
CDR3 DNA: TGCGCCAGCAGCCTGGCCTCGGGCCACACCGACGAGCAGTACTTC
CDR3 protein: CASSLASGHTDEQYF

J gene: TRBJ2-7
CDR3 length: 15
clone size: few
V gene: TRBV7-2
D gene: TRBD2
CDR3 DNA: TGTGCCAGCAGCCCCCAAGGGCTTCGGGGGGGAGAGCAGTACTTC
CDR3 protein: CASSPQGLRGGEQYF

J gene: TRBJ2-5
CDR3 length: 14
clone size: few
V gene: TRBV4-2
D gene: NA
CDR3 DNA: TGTGCCAGCAGCTTGAGGCAGGGTCAAGAGGCCCAGTACTTC
CDR3 protein: CASSLRQGQEAQYF

J gene: TRBJ2-2
CDR3 length: 14
clone size: NA
V gene: TRBV11-2
D gene: NA
CDR3 DNA: TGTGCCGGCAGCTTTCGTCAGGGGCCCGGGGAGCTGTTTTTT
CDR3 protein: CAGSFRQGPGELFF

J gene: TRBJ1-2
CDR3 length: 13
clone size: NA
V gene: TRBV29-1
D gene: NA
CDR3 DNA: TGCAGCGTTGAACTGGGACGGCGGTATGGCTACACCTTC
CDR3 protein: CSVELGRRYGYTF

J gene: TRBJ1-2
CDR3 length: 12
clone size: NA
V gene: TRBV24-1
D gene: NA
CDR3 DNA: TGTGCCACCAGTGATATCGGGACCTCCTACACCTTC
CDR3 protein: CATSDIGTSYTF

J gene: TRBJ1-1
CDR3 length: 19
clone size: few
V gene: TRBV9
D gene: NA
CDR3 DNA: TGTGCCAGCAGCCCAGGACCCGTCAAAGACAGGTCCCCGAACACTGAAGCTTTCTTT
CDR3 protein: CASSPGPVKDRSPNTEAFF

J gene: TRBJ2-5
CDR3 length: 14
clone size: many
V gene: TRBV20-1
D gene: NA
CDR3 DNA: TGCAGTGCTAGAAAACTAGTATCATCGGAGACCCAGTACTTC
CDR3 protein: CSARKLVSSETQYF

J gene: TRBJ1-5
CDR3 length: 10
clone size: NA
V gene: TRBV20-1
D gene: NA
CDR3 DNA: TGCAGTGCTAGAGATAGGCCCCAGCATTTT
CDR3 protein: CSARDRPQHF

J gene: TRBJ2-7
CDR3 length: 14
clone size: NA
V gene: TRBV20-1
D gene: TRBD1
CDR3 DNA: TGCAGTGCTAGGCTAACACAGGGGAGCTACGAGCAGTACTTC
CDR3 protein: CSARLTQGSYEQYF

J gene: TRBJ1-5
CDR3 length: 15
clone size: NA
V gene: TRBV7-8
D gene: NA
CDR3 DNA: TGTGCCAGCAGCCTCACGGCAGGGCCAAGCGCCTACGAGCTTTTT
CDR3 protein: CASSLTAGPSAYELF

J gene: TRBJ1-6
CDR3 length: 14
clone size: many
V gene: TRBV25-1
D gene: TRBD1
CDR3 DNA: TGTGCCAGCAGCGGACAGGGGGGCAATTCACCCCTCCACTTT
CDR3 protein: CASSGQGGNSPLHF

J gene: TRBJ1-4
CDR3 length: 15
clone size: NA
V gene: TRBV12-5
D gene: TRBD1
CDR3 DNA: TGTGCTAGTGCGGCCCTGGGACAGTTGGGGGGAAAACTGTTTTTT
CDR3 protein: CASAALGQLGGKLFF

J gene: TRBJ2-7
CDR3 length: 15
clone size: NA
V gene: TRBV6-2/TRBV6-3
D gene: TRBD2
CDR3 DNA: TGTGCCAGCAGACCTACTAGCGGGGGGGCCTACGAGCAGTACTTC
CDR3 protein: CASRPTSGGAYEQYF

J gene: TRBJ2-5
CDR3 length: 14
clone size: NA
V gene: TRBV12-3/TRBV12-4
D gene: NA
CDR3 DNA: TGTGCCAGCTCGTCGCCCCGGGGAGGAGAGACCCAGTACTTC
CDR3 protein: CASSSPRGGETQYF

J gene: TRBJ1-5
CDR3 length: 16
clone size: many
V gene: TRBV7-8
D gene: NA
CDR3 DNA: TGTGCCAGCAGCTTAGTTCACAGTAAAGGCAATCAGCCCCAGCATTTT
CDR3 protein: CASSLVHSKGNQPQHF

J gene: TRBJ1-2
CDR3 length: 13
clone size: many
V gene: TRBV5-1
D gene: NA
CDR3 DNA: TGCGCCAGCAGCTTCGGGACAACGGATGGCTACACCTTC
CDR3 protein: CASSFGTTDGYTF

J gene: TRBJ1-1
CDR3 length: 16
clone size: NA
V gene: TRBV7-3
D gene: NA
CDR3 DNA: TGTGCCAGCAGCTACACCGGGACTCGGGGTCACACTGAAGCTTTCTTT
CDR3 protein: CASSYTGTRGHTEAFF

J gene: TRBJ2-5
CDR3 length: 14
clone size: many
V gene: TRBV5-1
D gene: NA
CDR3 DNA: TGCGCCAGTCAGGAACAGGACAGCCAAGAGACCCAGTACTTC
CDR3 protein: CASQEQDSQETQYF

J gene: TRBJ1-2
CDR3 length: 15
clone size: many
V gene: TRBV6-5
D gene: NA
CDR3 DNA: TGTGCCAGCATCCCCGCTTTTGGCATAAACTATGGCTACACCTTC
CDR3 protein: CASIPAFGINYGYTF

J gene: TRBJ1-2
CDR3 length: 13
clone size: NA
V gene: TRBV10-3
D gene: NA
CDR3 DNA: TGTGCCATCAGGATCATCGGGAACTATGGCTACACCTTC
CDR3 protein: CAIRIIGNYGYTF

J gene: TRBJ1-1
CDR3 length: 14
clone size: few
V gene: TRBV7-9
D gene: NA
CDR3 DNA: TGTGCCAGCAGCCGAGGGTTCGCGAACACTGAAGCTTTCTTT
CDR3 protein: CASSRGFANTEAFF

J gene: TRBJ1-6
CDR3 length: 15
clone size: NA
V gene: TRBV9
D gene: TRBD1
CDR3 DNA: TGTGCCAGCAGCGCGACAGGGAGGTATAATTCACCCCTCCACTTT
CDR3 protein: CASSATGRYNSPLHF

J gene: TRBJ2-7
CDR3 length: 15
clone size: few
V gene: TRBV19
D gene: NA
CDR3 DNA: TGTGCCAGTAGTATGGTTACGGCAGGCGCCTACGAGCAGTACTTC
CDR3 protein: CASSMVTAGAYEQYF

J gene: TRBJ2-7
CDR3 length: 16
clone size: NA
V gene: TRBV7-9
D gene: NA
CDR3 DNA: TGTGCCAGCAGCCAAGATTACCAGTCTACCTCCTACGAGCAGTACTTC
CDR3 protein: CASSQDYQSTSYEQYF

J gene: TRBJ1-6
CDR3 length: 12
clone size: NA
V gene: TRBV29-1
D gene: TRBD1
CDR3 DNA: TGCAGCGCCGGGACAGGGAATTCACCCCTCCACTTT
CDR3 protein: CSAGTGNSPLHF

J gene: TRBJ1-2
CDR3 length: 13
clone size: NA
V gene: TRBV10-3
D gene: TRBD1
CDR3 DNA: TGTGCCATCAGTAATCGACAGGGCCGTGGCTACACCTTC
CDR3 protein: CAISNRQGRGYTF

J gene: TRBJ1-5
CDR3 length: 17
clone size: many
V gene: TRBV19
D gene: NA
CDR3 DNA: TGTGCCAGTAGTATAGAAAACGGAGCCCATAGCAATCAGCCCCAGCATTTT
CDR3 protein: CASSIENGAHSNQPQHF

J gene: TRBJ1-2
CDR3 length: 10
clone size: many
V gene: TRBV2
D gene: NA
CDR3 DNA: TGTGCCAGGCAGGGAAGTGGCTACACCTTC
CDR3 protein: CARQGSGYTF